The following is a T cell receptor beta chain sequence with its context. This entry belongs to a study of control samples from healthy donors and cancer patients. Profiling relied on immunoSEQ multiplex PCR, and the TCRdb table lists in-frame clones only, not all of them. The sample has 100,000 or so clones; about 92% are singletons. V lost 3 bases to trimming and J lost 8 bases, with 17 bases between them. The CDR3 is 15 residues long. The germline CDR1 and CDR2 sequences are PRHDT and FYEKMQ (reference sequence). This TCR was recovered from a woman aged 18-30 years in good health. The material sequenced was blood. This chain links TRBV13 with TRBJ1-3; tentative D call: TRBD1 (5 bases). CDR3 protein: CASSFRDAGGYTIYF. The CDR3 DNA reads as TGTGCCAGCAGCTTCCGGGACGCAGGTGGTTACACCATATATTTT.